This T cell receptor beta chain stems from a study of technical replicates of blood from a few donors. Profiled with immunoSEQ multiplex PCR; TCRdb holds only in-frame clones, not every one. The sample has some 82,000 clones, 95% to 98% seen once. The ends lost 4 bases at V and 5 bases at J; junction bases unmatched: 5. This CDR3 region has 14 residues. Germline V gene sequence: CDR1 SGHRS, CDR2 YFSETQ. The sample was T cells isolated from PBMCs. The chain carries TRBV5-1 and TRBJ2-2; 7 nucleotides line up with TRBD2. The sequence was collected from a human donor in good health. CDR3 DNA sequence: TGCGCCAGCAGCGATAGGGGAGGGACCGGGGAGCTGTTTTTT. Translated, it gives CASSDRGGTGELFF.